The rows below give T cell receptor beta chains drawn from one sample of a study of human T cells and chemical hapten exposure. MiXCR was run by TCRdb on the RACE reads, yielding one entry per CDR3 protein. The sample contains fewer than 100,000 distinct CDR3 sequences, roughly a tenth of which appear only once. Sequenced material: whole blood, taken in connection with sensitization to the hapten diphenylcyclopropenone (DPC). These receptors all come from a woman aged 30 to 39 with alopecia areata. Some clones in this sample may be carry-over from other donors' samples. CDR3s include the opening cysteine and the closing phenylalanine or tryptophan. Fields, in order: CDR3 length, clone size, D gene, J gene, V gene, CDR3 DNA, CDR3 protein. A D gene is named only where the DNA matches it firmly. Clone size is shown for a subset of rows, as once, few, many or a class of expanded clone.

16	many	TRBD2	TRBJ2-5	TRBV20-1	TGCAGTGCCAAACCGGGACTAGCGAAGACTCAAGAGACCCAGTACTTC	CSAKPGLAKTQETQYF
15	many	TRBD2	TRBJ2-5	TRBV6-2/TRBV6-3	TGTGCCAGCACCACCTGGCGGCTAGCGGAAGAGACCCAGTACTTC	CASTTWRLAEETQYF
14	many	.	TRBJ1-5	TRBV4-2	TGTGCCAGCAGCCAAGGAGGGGAGAGTCAGCCCCAGCATTTT	CASSQGGESQPQHF
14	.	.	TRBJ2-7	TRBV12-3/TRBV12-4	TGTGCCAGCAGGACAACGGCAGGGCCCTACGAGCAGTACTTC	CASRTTAGPYEQYF
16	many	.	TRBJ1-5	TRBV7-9	TGTGCCAGCAGCTTAGGGGACGGGAGATACAATCAGCCCCAGCATTTT	CASSLGDGRYNQPQHF
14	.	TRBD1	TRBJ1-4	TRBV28	TGTGCCAGCAGCCTTTCGGGACAGAATGAAAAACTGTTTTTT	CASSLSGQNEKLFF
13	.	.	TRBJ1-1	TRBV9	TGTGCCAGCAGCCCCTGGGCCACTCCTGAAGCTTTCTTT	CASSPWATPEAFF
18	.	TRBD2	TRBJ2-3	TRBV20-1	TGCAGTGCTAGACTGGGGCTAGCGGGCCGGGGATGGACAGATACGCAGTATTTT	CSARLGLAGRGWTDTQYF
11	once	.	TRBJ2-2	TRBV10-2	TGCGCCAGCAGTGGGGCCCTCCAGCTGTTTTTT	CASSGALQLFF
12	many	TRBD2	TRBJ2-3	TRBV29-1	TGCAGCGTTGACCCCGGGGGGGATACGCAGTATTTT	CSVDPGGDTQYF
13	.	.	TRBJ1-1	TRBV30	TGTGCCTGGAGGACGGGCCGCCGCACTGAAGCTTTCTTT	CAWRTGRRTEAFF
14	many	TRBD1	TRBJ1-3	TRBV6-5	TGTGCCAGCAGTCAACAGGGGGCGGGAAACACCATATATTTT	CASSQQGAGNTIYF
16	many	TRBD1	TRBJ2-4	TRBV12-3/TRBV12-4	TGTGCCAGCAGGCAGGGACAGGGGGCGGTCAAAAACATTCAGTACTTC	CASRQGQGAVKNIQYF
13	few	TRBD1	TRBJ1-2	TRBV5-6	TGTGCCAGCAGCTTACAGGGGGTTCATGGCTACACCTTC	CASSLQGVHGYTF
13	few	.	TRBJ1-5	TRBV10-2	TGCGCCAGCAGTTCCGGGCCCCCCGCAGCCCAGCATTTT	CASSSGPPAAQHF
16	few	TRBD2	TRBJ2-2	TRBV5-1	TGCGCCAGCAGCTTGCTAGCGGGGGTGAACACCGGGGAGCTGTTTTTT	CASSLLAGVNTGELFF
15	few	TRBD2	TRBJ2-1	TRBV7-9	TGTGCCAGCAGCCTTAGCGGGGGCTATAATGAAGGGCAGTTCTTC	CASSLSGGYNEGQFF
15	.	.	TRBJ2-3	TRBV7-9	TGTGCCAGCAGCCTCCCTGAGGCTAGCACAGATACGCAGTATTTT	CASSLPEASTDTQYF
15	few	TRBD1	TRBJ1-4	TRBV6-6	TGTGCCAGCACTAGAACCGGGACAGATAAAGAAAAACTGTTTTTT	CASTRTGTDKEKLFF
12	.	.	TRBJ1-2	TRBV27	TGTGCCAGCAGTTCGGGGCTAGATGGCTACACCTTC	CASSSGLDGYTF